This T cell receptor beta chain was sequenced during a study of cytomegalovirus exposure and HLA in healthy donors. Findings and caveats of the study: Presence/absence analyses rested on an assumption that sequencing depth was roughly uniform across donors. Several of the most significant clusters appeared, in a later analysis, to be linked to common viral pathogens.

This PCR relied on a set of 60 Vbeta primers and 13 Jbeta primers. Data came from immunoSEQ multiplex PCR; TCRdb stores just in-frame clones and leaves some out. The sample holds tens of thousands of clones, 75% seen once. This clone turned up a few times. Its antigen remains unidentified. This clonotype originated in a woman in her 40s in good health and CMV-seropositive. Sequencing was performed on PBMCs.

CDR3 residues: CASSESRTGLTGYTF. The CDR3 DNA sequence: TGTGCCAGCAGTGAATCGCGGACAGGGTTGACTGGCTACACCTTC. The chain uses TRBV6-1 and TRBJ1-2, with 8 bases fitting TRBD1. This CDR3 has 15 residues. The junction had 9 bases not matched to a gene; V was cut back by 2 bases and J by 7 bases. Looked up from germline, CDR1 is MNHNS and CDR2 is SASEGT.